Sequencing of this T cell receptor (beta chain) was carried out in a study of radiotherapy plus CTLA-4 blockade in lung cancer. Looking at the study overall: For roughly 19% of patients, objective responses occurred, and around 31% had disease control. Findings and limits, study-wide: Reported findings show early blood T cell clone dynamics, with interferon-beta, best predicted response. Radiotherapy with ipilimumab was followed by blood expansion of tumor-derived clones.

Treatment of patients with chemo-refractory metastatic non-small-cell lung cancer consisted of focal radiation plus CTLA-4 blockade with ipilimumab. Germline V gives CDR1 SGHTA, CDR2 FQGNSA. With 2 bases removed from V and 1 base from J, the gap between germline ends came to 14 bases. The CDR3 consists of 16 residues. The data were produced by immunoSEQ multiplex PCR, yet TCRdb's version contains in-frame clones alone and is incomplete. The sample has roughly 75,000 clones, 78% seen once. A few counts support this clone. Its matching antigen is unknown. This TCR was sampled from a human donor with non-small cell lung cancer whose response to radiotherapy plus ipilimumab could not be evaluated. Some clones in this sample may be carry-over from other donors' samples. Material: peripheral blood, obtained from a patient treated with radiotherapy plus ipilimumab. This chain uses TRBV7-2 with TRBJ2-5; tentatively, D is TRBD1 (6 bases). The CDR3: CASSLNADRRQETQYF. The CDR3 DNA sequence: TGTGCCAGCAGCTTAAATGCCGACAGGCGCCAAGAGACCCAGTACTTC.